This T cell receptor (beta chain) was identified in a study of radiotherapy plus CTLA-4 blockade in lung cancer. Here immunoSEQ multiplex PCR was the method, and the copy in TCRdb shows in-frame clones only, minus some. This table holds tens of thousands of clones, more than 60% found once. V lost 3 bases, J lost 6 bases, and 11 bases stayed unmatched. The CDR3 length is 17 residues. Germline CDR1 is SGHVS and CDR2 is FNYEAQ. The V call is TRBV7-6, the J call TRBJ2-1; 10 bases are a match to TRBD2. The sequence came from a human donor with non-small cell lung cancer who had a partial response to radiotherapy plus ipilimumab. Some clones in this sample may be carry-over from other donors' samples. Material: peripheral blood, obtained from a patient treated with radiotherapy plus ipilimumab. The DNA of the CDR3 is TGTGCCAGCAGCTTTCTTAGTAGCGGGAGGCCCCGCAATGAGCAGTTCTTC. Amino acids: CASSFLSSGRPRNEQFF.